The 5 T cell receptor beta chains below all came from one sample that was sequenced in a study of shared clonotypes between healthy human individuals. Clones were sequenced by immunoSEQ multiplex PCR, and TCRdb holds only the in-frame ones, with some missing. Of 2 million to 2.5 million clones in the sample, 95% were seen once. Specimen: naive CD4+ T cells sorted from blood. As for subset: CD45RA+ positively selected. The receptors originated from a man between 18 and 35 years old in good health.

The chain combines TRBV6-7 with TRBJ2-7, with a tentative D call TRBD2 (5 bases). TRBV6-7 is an ORF, with its function uncertain. Between the trimmed V and J ends, which lost 2 bases and 3 bases, there was a span of 8 bases. CDR3 size: 13 residues. The CDR3 coding sequence is TGTGCCAGCAGTTACACTAGAGGCTACGAGCAGTACTTC. Protein: CASSYTRGYEQYF.

V usage is TRBV5-1 and J usage is TRBJ2-2, with unresolved D. CDR1 and CDR2 from the germline V gene are SGHRS and YFSETQ. Between the trimmed V and J ends, which lost 7 bases and 5 bases, there was a span of 15 bases. The CDR3 extends over 14 amino acids. This CDR3 is CASGETRWTGELFF. For the CDR3, the DNA is TGCGCCAGCGGTGAGACACGTTGGACCGGGGAGCTGTTTTTT.

This chain joins TRBV19 and TRBJ1-6; D unresolved. Germline V gene data show CDR1 as LNHDA and CDR2 as SQIVND (reference sequence). Trimming cost V 7 bases and J 7 bases, with 17 bases left between them. The CDR3 runs to 15 residues. CDR3 in amino acids: CASTFASDGNSPLHF. The CDR3 nucleotides read TGTGCCAGTACCTTTGCCAGTGACGGAAATTCACCCCTCCACTTT.

In this sample, this clone turned up once. The rearrangement uses TRBV2 and TRBJ2-2; the match to TRBD1 covers 11 bases. With 4 bases clipped from V and 4 bases from J, the junction kept 5 bases outside the gene matches. Germline assignment: CDR1 SNHLY and CDR2 FYNNEI. CDR3 size: 16 residues. CDR3 DNA sequence: TGTGCCAGCAGTGTTGGACAGGGGGCGGGCACCGGGGAGCTGTTTTTT. It codes for CASSVGQGAGTGELFF.

The V call is TRBV4-1, the J call TRBJ2-7; 10 bases map to TRBD2. This CDR3 has 17 residues. The J segment lost 0 bases and the V segment lost 2 bases, leaving 7 bases of the junction unmatched. Germline V gives CDR1 MGHRA, CDR2 YSYEKL. The CDR3 spells CASSQSVAGGLSYEQYF. DNA for the CDR3: TGCGCCAGCAGCCAATCAGTAGCGGGAGGCCTCTCCTACGAGCAGTACTTC.